Below, 10 T cell receptor beta chains from the same sample are listed, as sequenced in a study of patients and donors after allogeneic stem cell transplantation. Using its own MiXCR run on the RT-PCR reads, TCRdb lists one record per CDR3 protein. Here the sample spans 190,000 or so distinct CDR3 sequences, around two fifths being singletons. The sequenced sample consisted of blood, either unsorted or a sorted T cell fraction (not recorded which). The receptors originated from a human donor who was either an allogeneic HSCT recipient or a stem cell or donor lymphocyte infusion donor (not recorded which). It is not recorded whose cells these are; they may come from a transplant donor.

This clonotype occurred many times. The gene calls are TRBV10-3 and TRBJ1-6; no firm D call. The CDR3 runs 15 residues. Trimming took off 2 bases at V and 9 bases at J, with 14 bases between the two ends. Germline V gives CDR1 ENHRY, CDR2 SYGVKD. The CDR3 coding sequence is TGTGCCATCAGTGAGACGGACGTCGCAGGTTCACCCCTCCACTTT. Translation: CAISETDVAGSPLHF.

The chain has TRBV28 and TRBJ2-5; TRBD2 agrees at 7 bases. Trimming cost V 5 bases and J 2 bases; bases outside gene matches: 2. This CDR3 comprises 13 residues. Germline lookup yields CDR1 MDHEN and CDR2 SYDVKM. The CDR3 nucleotides are TGTGCCAGCAGTCAGCGGGATCAAGAGACCCAGTACTTC. Its translation: CASSQRDQETQYF. Full variable domain (missing parts from reference TRBV28 and TRBJ2-5): DVKVTQSSRYLVKRTGEKVFLECVQDMDHENMFWYRQDPGLGLRLIYFSYDVKMKEKGDIPEGYSVSREKKERFSLILESASTNQTSMYLCASSQRDQETQYFGPGTRLLVL.

This chain joins TRBV6-6 and TRBJ2-1; D is perhaps TRBD2 (7 bases). The CDR3 runs to 17 residues. The germline gives CDR1 MNHNY, CDR2 SVGAGI (reference sequence). V dropped 3 bases and J dropped 1 base, with 16 bases sitting between them. The CDR3 DNA sequence: TGTGCCAGCAGTTATACGGTAGGGGGGGATTCCTACAATGAGCAGTTCTTC. This codes for CASSYTVGGDSYNEQFF.

The chain has TRBV4-2 and TRBJ2-1; perhaps TRBD1 as D (6 bases). Trimming shortened V by 1 base and J by 5 bases, and 15 bases separated the two germline ends. CDR1 and CDR2 (germline): LGHNA, YNFKEQ. The length of the CDR3 is 16 residues. In nucleotides, the CDR3 is TGTGCCAGCAGCCAAGGGACCGGGACAAACAACAATGAGCAGTTCTTC. It translates to CASSQGTGTNNNEQFF.

The chain has TRBV4-3 and TRBJ1-4, with TRBD1 identical over 8 bases. CDR1 is LGHNA and CDR2 is YSLEER in the germline V gene. This CDR3 contains 18 residues. Trimming removed 4 bases from V and 0 bases from J; junction bases left unmatched: 10. Here the CDR3 reads CASSRDRITGATNEKLFF. DNA for the CDR3: TGCGCCAGCAGCCGGGACAGGATAACTGGGGCAACTAATGAAAAACTGTTTTTT.

This clonotype was seen a handful of times. The chain has TRBV12-3 or TRBV12-4 and TRBJ1-1; perhaps TRBD1 as D (5 bases). The CDR3 consists of 13 residues. Trimming shortened V by 3 bases and J by 7 bases, and 12 bases separated the two germline ends. CDR3 sequence reads: CASSLVLGGEAFF. CDR3 in DNA: TGTGCCAGCAGTTTGGTCCTTGGGGGTGAAGCTTTCTTT.

The J gene is TRBJ1-5, the V gene TRBV6-5; the match to TRBD1 covers 7 bases. This CDR3 has 14 residues. Trimming at V came to 7 bases and at J to 3 bases, leaving 6 bases not matched to a gene. Germline V gene sequence: CDR1 MNHEY, CDR2 SVGAGI. The CDR3 reads CASIDRDVNQPQHF. The DNA of the CDR3 is TGTGCCAGCATTGACAGGGATGTCAATCAGCCCCAGCATTTT.

The chain couples TRBV11-2 to TRBJ1-4; TRBD1 might be the D (5 bases). Germline V gives CDR1 SGHAT, CDR2 FQNNGV. The CDR3 is 13 residues long. V was pared by 9 bases and J by 8 bases, with 16 bases between. CDR3 residues: CASRGGEKEKLFF. CDR3 coding DNA: TGTGCCAGTCGAGGAGGGGAGAAGGAAAAACTGTTTTTT.

V is TRBV7-2 and J is TRBJ1-3, with D perhaps TRBD1 (6 bases). Germline lookup yields CDR1 SGHTA and CDR2 FQGNSA. Trimming removed 5 bases at V and 2 bases at J, with 10 bases between. CDR3 length: 14 amino acids. This chain's CDR3 is CASSPQGAGNTIYF. The CDR3 DNA reads as TGTGCCAGCAGCCCACAGGGAGCTGGAAACACCATATATTTT.

This clonotype was detected only a few times. The chain is built from TRBV12-3 or TRBV12-4 and TRBJ1-4; 7 positions agree with TRBD1. V was clipped by 6 bases and J by 8 bases; unmatched bases: 9. This CDR3 is 14 amino acids long. CDR3 region: CASRADRVGEKLFF. Here the CDR3 DNA reads TGTGCCAGCAGGGCCGACAGGGTGGGCGAAAAACTGTTTTTT.